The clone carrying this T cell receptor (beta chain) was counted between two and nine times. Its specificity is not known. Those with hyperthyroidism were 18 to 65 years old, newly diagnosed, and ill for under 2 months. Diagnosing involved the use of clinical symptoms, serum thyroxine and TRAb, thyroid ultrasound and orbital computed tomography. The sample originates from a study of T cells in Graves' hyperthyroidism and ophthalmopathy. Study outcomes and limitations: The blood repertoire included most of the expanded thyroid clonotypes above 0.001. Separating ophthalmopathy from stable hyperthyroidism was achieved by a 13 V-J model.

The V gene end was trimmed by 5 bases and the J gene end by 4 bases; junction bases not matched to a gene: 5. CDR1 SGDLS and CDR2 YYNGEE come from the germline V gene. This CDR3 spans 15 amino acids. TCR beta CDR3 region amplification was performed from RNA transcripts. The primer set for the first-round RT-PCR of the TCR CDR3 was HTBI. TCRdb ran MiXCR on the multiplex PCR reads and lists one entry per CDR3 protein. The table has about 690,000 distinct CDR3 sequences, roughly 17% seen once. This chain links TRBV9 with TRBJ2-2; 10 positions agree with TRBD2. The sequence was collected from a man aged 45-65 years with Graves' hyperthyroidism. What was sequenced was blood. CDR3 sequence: CASRRTSGSTGELFF. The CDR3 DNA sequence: TGTGCCAGCAGGAGGACTAGCGGAAGCACCGGGGAGCTGTTTTTT.